The rows below give T cell receptor beta chains drawn from one sample of a study of blood T cell repertoires in COVID-19. TCRdb keeps only in-frame clones here, not all; method: immunoSEQ multiplex PCR. This sample has around 220,000 clones, with roughly 90% found just once. The sequenced sample was peripheral blood. The source of these receptors is a woman between 40 and 50 years old who had recovered from COVID-19. Each CDR3 is given with its conserved first and last residue. D genes are given only for firm matches. Part of the rows lack a size; the others show once, few, many or a class for expanded clones.

D gene	V gene	clone size	J gene	CDR3 protein	CDR3 DNA
-	TRBV4-2	-	TRBJ2-7	CASSLPAGSEQYF	TGTGCCAGCAGCCTTCCCGCGGGGTCCGAGCAGTACTTC
TRBD2	TRBV5-6	-	TRBJ2-3	CASSLELAGGTDTQYF	TGTGCCAGCAGCCTGGAGCTAGCGGGGGGCACAGATACGCAGTATTTT
TRBD1	TRBV9	-	TRBJ2-3	CASSGDRGTDTQYF	TGTGCCAGCAGCGGGGACAGGGGCACAGATACGCAGTATTTT
-	TRBV28	-	TRBJ2-5	CASSLGGKETQYF	TGTGCCAGCAGTTTAGGGGGGAAAGAGACCCAGTACTTC
-	TRBV30	-	TRBJ2-2	CAWRKGTTNTGELFF	TGTGCCTGGAGGAAGGGGACAACGAACACCGGGGAGCTGTTTTTT
-	TRBV6-5	-	TRBJ1-5	CASSRAGNQPQHF	TGTGCCAGCAGTCGGGCGGGAAATCAGCCCCAGCATTTT
-	TRBV5-1	-	TRBJ2-3	CASSLESGADTQYF	TGCGCCAGCAGCTTGGAATCGGGGGCAGATACGCAGTATTTT
-	TRBV6-2/TRBV6-3	-	TRBJ2-1	CASSYSSTRVNEQFF	TGTGCCAGCAGTTACTCCTCGACTAGAGTCAATGAGCAGTTCTTC
TRBD2	TRBV19	-	TRBJ2-3	CATSSGPSTDTQYF	TGTGCCACCTCTAGCGGGCCTAGCACAGATACGCAGTATTTT
TRBD2	TRBV3-1/TRBV3-2	few	TRBJ2-1	CASSHRAGGPLDEQFF	TGTGCCAGCAGCCATAGAGCGGGGGGGCCTCTCGATGAGCAGTTCTTC
TRBD1	TRBV30	many	TRBJ2-7	CAWSGTQGKQYF	TGTGCCTGGAGTGGTACACAGGGGAAGCAGTACTTC
TRBD1	TRBV14	-	TRBJ2-2	CASRPTGMGELFF	TGTGCCAGCAGGCCGACAGGGATGGGGGAGCTGTTTTTT
TRBD1	TRBV5-1	-	TRBJ2-7	CASSLDRGYEQYF	TGCGCCAGCAGCTTGGACAGGGGCTACGAGCAGTACTTC
TRBD2	TRBV27	-	TRBJ2-7	CASSLAASGAYEQYF	TGTGCCAGCAGTCTAGCTGCTAGCGGGGCCTACGAGCAGTACTTC
-	TRBV2	-	TRBJ1-2	CASRHDSPYGYTF	TGTGCCAGCAGGCACGACAGCCCCTATGGCTACACCTTC
TRBD1	TRBV11-2	-	TRBJ1-2	CASSFTGVKSYTF	TGTGCCAGCAGCTTCACAGGGGTTAAGAGCTACACCTTC
-	TRBV30	-	TRBJ1-5	CAWNNRGNQPQHF	TGTGCCTGGAATAACAGGGGCAATCAGCCCCAGCATTTT
-	TRBV24-1	-	TRBJ2-1	CATSDSRGGTRDGFYEQFF	TGTGCCACCAGTGATAGTCGAGGAGGAACGAGGGATGGTTTCTATGAGCAGTTCTTC
-	TRBV29-1	-	TRBJ1-1	CSGDAGGLYTEAFF	TGCAGCGGGGACGCCGGGGGGCTGTACACTGAAGCTTTCTTT
TRBD1	TRBV7-2	-	TRBJ2-3	CASSPAGGWADTQYF	TGTGCCAGCAGCCCGGCAGGGGGCTGGGCAGATACGCAGTATTTT
TRBD2	TRBV19	-	TRBJ2-3	CASSLGGLEDTQYF	TGTGCCAGTAGTTTGGGGGGGTTGGAAGATACGCAGTATTTT
-	TRBV5-5	-	TRBJ1-5	CASSLESGAGNQPQHF	TGTGCCAGCAGCTTGGAGTCTGGGGCCGGCAATCAGCCCCAGCATTTT
-	TRBV6-5	-	TRBJ2-2	CASSWQGNTGELFF	TGTGCCAGCAGCTGGCAGGGGAACACCGGGGAGCTGTTTTTT
-	TRBV15	-	TRBJ1-2	CATSRGYTNTNYGYTF	TGTGCCACCAGCAGAGGTTATACCAACACTAACTATGGCTACACCTTC
-	TRBV18	-	TRBJ1-2	CASSPESRDNYGYTF	TGTGCCAGCTCACCCGAGAGCCGGGATAACTATGGCTACACCTTC
-	TRBV7-3	-	TRBJ2-3	CASSRTPADTQYF	TGTGCCAGCAGCCGCACCCCAGCAGATACGCAGTATTTT
TRBD2	TRBV19	-	TRBJ2-7	CASSVGLAVSYEQYF	TGTGCCAGTAGTGTGGGACTAGCGGTATCCTACGAGCAGTACTTC
-	TRBV6-2/TRBV6-3	-	TRBJ1-5	CASSYSSAGRNNQPQHF	TGTGCCAGCAGTTACTCATCGGCAGGTAGGAACAATCAGCCCCAGCATTTT
-	TRBV4-2	-	TRBJ2-5	CASSQDFETQYF	TGTGCCAGCAGCCAAGACTTCGAGACCCAGTACTTC
-	TRBV23-1	-	TRBJ2-3	CASTAPADTQYF	TGCGCCAGCACCGCCCCGGCAGATACGCAGTATTTT
TRBD2	TRBV9	-	TRBJ2-5	CASSPTGGAGETQYF	TGTGCCAGCAGCCCTACCGGGGGGGCCGGAGAGACCCAGTACTTC
-	TRBV2	-	TRBJ2-6	CASSEYGPPISGANVLTF	TGTGCCAGCAGTGAATATGGGCCCCCCATCTCTGGGGCCAACGTCCTGACTTTC
TRBD1	TRBV3-1/TRBV3-2	once	TRBJ1-2	CASMGQGRGYTF	TGTGCCAGCATGGGACAGGGTCGGGGCTACACCTTC
-	TRBV6-6	-	TRBJ1-2	CASSGTRATANYGYTF	TGTGCCAGCAGTGGAACCAGGGCCACAGCAAACTATGGCTACACCTTC
-	TRBV19	-	TRBJ2-1	CASSYLSAEQFF	TGTGCCAGTAGTTATCTGAGCGCAGAGCAGTTCTTC
-	TRBV19	once	TRBJ1-4	CASSMEQATNEKLFF	TGTGCCAGTAGTATGGAACAGGCAACTAATGAAAAACTGTTTTTT
-	TRBV4-3	-	TRBJ2-2	CASSQDRAGELFF	TGCGCCAGCAGCCAAGATCGGGCCGGGGAGCTGTTTTTT
-	TRBV30	-	TRBJ2-7	CAWNAQDYEQYF	TGTGCCTGGAATGCCCAGGACTACGAGCAGTACTTC
-	TRBV3-1/TRBV3-2	-	TRBJ1-4	CASRERATNEKLFF	TGTGCCAGCAGAGAAAGAGCAACTAATGAAAAACTGTTTTTT
TRBD2	TRBV5-5	-	TRBJ2-1	CASRTNREGGRVAEQFF	TGTGCCAGCAGAACAAACAGGGAAGGCGGGAGGGTGGCTGAGCAGTTCTTC
TRBD2	TRBV19	-	TRBJ2-1	CASSYGSGGDSYNEQFF	TGTGCCAGTAGTTATGGTAGCGGGGGGGATTCCTACAATGAGCAGTTCTTC
TRBD1	TRBV5-5	-	TRBJ1-2	CASSLDPGGISYGYTF	TGTGCCAGCAGCTTGGATCCAGGGGGCATTAGCTATGGCTACACCTTC
TRBD2	TRBV6-5	once	TRBJ2-3	CASTSGVTDTQYF	TGTGCCAGCACTAGCGGGGTCACAGATACGCAGTATTTT
-	TRBV7-2	-	TRBJ1-5	CASSLGQTNNQPQHF	TGTGCCAGCAGCTTAGGCCAGACAAACAATCAGCCCCAGCATTTT